This T cell receptor beta chain appears in the sequencing data of a study of OX40 agonist ivuxolimab in advanced cancers. Looking at the study overall: Therapy given before enrollment (anti-PD-1, anti-PD-L1 or anti-CTLA-4) was allowed, and over 35% had some.

Peripheral blood came from all dose cohorts at three timepoints. Germline assignment: CDR1 MDHEN and CDR2 SYDVKM. The CDR3 sequence is 12 residues long. V gave up 1 base and J gave up 9 bases, with 7 bases separating them. Repertoires were generated with immunoSEQ multiplex PCR, while TCRdb's copy carries only in-frame clones and drops some. The sample lists about 45,000 clones; 65% to 90% were seen once. Study-wide results and caveats: Nonresponders included some who also had low normalized T-cell clonal expansion.

Details on this clone: Its target is not known.

Sequenced here: CD4+ or CD8+ T cells sorted from blood, sampled in a trial of the OX40 agonist ivuxolimab. V is TRBV28 and J is TRBJ2-1, with D possibly being TRBD2 (6 bases). This sequence was found in an adult with an advanced solid tumor such as melanoma, head and neck, liver or kidney cancer. The CDR3 here is CASSLLGGEQFF. The CDR3 nucleotides are TGTGCCAGCAGTTTATTGGGGGGTGAGCAGTTCTTC.